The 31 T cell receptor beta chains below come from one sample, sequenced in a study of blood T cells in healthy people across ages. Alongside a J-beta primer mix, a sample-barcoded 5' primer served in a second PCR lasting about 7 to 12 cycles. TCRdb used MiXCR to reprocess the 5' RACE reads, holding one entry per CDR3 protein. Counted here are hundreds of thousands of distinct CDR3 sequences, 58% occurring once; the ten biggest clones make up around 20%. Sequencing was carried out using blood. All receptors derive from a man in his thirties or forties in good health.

The CDR3 is CASRLGRTYNEQFF. The CDR3 DNA sequence: TGTGCCAGCAGGCTCGGACGGACGTACAATGAGCAGTTCTTC. The V gene is TRBV12-3 or TRBV12-4, the J gene TRBJ2-1; D remains unclear. V lost 6 bases, J lost 4 bases, and 13 bases lay in between. This CDR3 spans 14 amino acids.

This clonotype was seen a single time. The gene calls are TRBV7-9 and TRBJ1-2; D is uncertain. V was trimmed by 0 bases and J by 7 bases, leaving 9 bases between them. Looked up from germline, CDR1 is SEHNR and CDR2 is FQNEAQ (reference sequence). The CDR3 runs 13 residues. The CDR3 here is CASSLAGDRGYTF. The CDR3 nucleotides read TGTGCCAGCAGCTTAGCTGGAGACCGTGGCTACACCTTC.

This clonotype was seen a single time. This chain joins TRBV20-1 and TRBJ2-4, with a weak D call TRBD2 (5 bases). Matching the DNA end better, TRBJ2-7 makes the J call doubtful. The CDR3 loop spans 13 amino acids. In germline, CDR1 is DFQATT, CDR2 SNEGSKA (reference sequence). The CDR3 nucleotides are TGCAGTGCTAGAGCCGAGGGTACCTACGAGCAGTACTTC. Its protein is CSARAEGTYEQYF.

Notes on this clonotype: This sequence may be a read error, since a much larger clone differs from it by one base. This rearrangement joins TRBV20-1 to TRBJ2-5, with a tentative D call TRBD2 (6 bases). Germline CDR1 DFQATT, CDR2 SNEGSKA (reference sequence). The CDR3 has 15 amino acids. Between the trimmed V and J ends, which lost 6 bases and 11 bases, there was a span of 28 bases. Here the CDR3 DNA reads TGCAGTGCGCCTAGCGTGTTGGGCGTTGTCGATGAGCAGTACTTC. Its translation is CSAPSVLGVVDEQYF.

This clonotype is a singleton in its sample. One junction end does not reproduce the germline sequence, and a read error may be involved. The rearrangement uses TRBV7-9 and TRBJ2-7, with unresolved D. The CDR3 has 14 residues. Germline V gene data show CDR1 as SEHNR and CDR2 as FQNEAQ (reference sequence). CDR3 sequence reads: CASNLASSNYEQYF. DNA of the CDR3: TGTGCCAGCAACTTAGCTTCATCAAACTACGAGCAGTACTTC.

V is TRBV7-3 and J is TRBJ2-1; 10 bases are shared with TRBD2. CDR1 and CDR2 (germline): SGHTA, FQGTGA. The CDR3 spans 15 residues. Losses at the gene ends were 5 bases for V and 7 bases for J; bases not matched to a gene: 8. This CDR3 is CASSPTSGMLNEQFF. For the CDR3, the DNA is TGTGCCAGCAGCCCTACTAGCGGGATGCTGAATGAGCAGTTCTTC.

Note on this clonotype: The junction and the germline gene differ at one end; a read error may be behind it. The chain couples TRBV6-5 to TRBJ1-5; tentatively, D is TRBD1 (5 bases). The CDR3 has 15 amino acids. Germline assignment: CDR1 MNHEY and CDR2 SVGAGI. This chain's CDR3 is CAGSYGGGNNQPQHF. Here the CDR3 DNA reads TGTGCCGGCAGTTACGGGGGGGGAAACAATCAGCCCCAGCATTTT.

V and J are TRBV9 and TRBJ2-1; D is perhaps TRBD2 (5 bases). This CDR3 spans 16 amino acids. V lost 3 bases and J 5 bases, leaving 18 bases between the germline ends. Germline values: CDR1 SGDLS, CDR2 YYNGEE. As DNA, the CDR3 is TGTGCCAGCAGCGCTCGTGGGGAGCCCCTCAACAATGAGCAGTTCTTC. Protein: CASSARGEPLNNEQFF. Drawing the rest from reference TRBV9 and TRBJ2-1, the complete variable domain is DSGVTQTPKHLITATGQRVTLRCSPRSGDLSVYWYQQSLDQGLQFLIQYYNGEERAKGNILERFSAQQFPDLHSELNLSSLELGDSALYFCASSARGEPLNNEQFFGPGTRLTVL.

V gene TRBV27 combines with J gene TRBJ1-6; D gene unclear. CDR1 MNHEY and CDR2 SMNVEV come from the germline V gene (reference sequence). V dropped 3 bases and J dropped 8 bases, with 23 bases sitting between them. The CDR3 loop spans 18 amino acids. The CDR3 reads CASSLVIGDTSGDSPLHF. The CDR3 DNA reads TGTGCCAGCAGTTTGGTTATTGGAGACACCTCCGGAGATTCACCCCTCCACTTT.

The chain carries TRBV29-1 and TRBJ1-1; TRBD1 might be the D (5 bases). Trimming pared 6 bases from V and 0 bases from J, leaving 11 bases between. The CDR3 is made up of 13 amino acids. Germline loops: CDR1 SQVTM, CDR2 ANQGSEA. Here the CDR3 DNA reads TGCAGCGTCCGGGACCAACTGAACACTGAAGCTTTCTTT. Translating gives CSVRDQLNTEAFF.

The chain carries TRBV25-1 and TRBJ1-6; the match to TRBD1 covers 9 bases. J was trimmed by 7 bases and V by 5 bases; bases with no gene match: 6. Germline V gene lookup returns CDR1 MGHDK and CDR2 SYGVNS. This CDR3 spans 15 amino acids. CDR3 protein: CASSNPGTGNSPLHF. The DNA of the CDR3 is TGTGCCAGCAGTAACCCCGGGACAGGGAATTCACCCCTCCACTTT. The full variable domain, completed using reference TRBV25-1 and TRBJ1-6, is EADIYQTPRYLVIGTGKKITLECSQTMGHDKMYWYQQDPGMELHLIHYSYGVNSTEKGDLSSESTVSRIRTEHFPLTLESARPSHTSQYLCASSNPGTGNSPLHFGNGTRLTVT.

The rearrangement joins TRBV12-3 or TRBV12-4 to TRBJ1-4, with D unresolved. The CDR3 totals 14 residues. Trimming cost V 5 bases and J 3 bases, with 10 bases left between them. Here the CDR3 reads CASSQQNANEKLFF. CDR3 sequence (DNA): TGTGCCAGCAGTCAACAGAACGCTAATGAAAAACTGTTTTTT.

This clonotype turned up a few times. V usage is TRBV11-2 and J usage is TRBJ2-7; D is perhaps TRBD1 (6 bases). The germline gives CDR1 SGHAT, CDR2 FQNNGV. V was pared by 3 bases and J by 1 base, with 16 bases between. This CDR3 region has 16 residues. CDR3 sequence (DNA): TGTGCCAGCAGCTTCACGACAGGTTTTATGTCCTACGAGCAGTACTTC. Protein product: CASSFTTGFMSYEQYF.

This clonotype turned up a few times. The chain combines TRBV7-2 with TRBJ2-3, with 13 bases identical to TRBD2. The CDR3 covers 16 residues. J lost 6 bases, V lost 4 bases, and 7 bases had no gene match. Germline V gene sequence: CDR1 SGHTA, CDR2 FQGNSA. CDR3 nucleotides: TGTGCCAGCAGCTCCCCGCCGGGACTAGCGGGGGATACGCAGTATTTT. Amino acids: CASSSPPGLAGDTQYF.

The CDR3 DNA reads as TGTGCCAGCAGCTTAGTGGCAGATTATTCACCCCTCCACTTT. This encodes CASSLVADYSPLHF. The chain is built from TRBV7-9 and TRBJ1-6; D uncertain. From germline, CDR1 is SEHNR and CDR2 FQNEAQ (reference sequence). V was shortened by 1 base and J by 8 bases, with 9 bases between the two germline ends. CDR3 length: 14 amino acids.

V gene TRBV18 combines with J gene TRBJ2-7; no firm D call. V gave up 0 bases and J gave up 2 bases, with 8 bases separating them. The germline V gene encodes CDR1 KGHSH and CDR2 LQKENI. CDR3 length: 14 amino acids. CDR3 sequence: CASSPPSSPYEQYF. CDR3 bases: TGTGCCAGCTCACCACCTAGCAGTCCCTACGAGCAGTACTTC.

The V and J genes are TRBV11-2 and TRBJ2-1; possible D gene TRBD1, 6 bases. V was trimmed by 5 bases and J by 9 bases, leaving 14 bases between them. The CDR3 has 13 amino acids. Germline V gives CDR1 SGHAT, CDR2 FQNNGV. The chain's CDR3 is CASSPSEDSEQFF. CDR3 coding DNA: TGTGCCAGCAGCCCCTCGGAGGACAGTGAGCAGTTCTTC. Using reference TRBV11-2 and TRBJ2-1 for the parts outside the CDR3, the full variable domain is EAGVAQSPRYKIIEKRQSVAFWCNPISGHATLYWYQQILGQGPKLLIQFQNNGVVDDSQLPKDRFSAERLKGVDSTLKIQPAKLEDSAVYLCASSPSEDSEQFFGPGTRLTVL.

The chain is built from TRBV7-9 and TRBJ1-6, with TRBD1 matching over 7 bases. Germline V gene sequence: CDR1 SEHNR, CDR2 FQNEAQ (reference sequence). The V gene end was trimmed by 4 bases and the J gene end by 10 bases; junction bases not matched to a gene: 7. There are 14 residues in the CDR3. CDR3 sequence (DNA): TGTGCCAGCAGCTCCGGGACAGAAACATCACCCCTCCACTTT. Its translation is CASSSGTETSPLHF.

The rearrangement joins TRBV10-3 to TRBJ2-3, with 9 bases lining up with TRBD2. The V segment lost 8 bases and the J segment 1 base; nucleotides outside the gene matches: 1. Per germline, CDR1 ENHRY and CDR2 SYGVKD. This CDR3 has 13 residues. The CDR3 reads CAIQRGGTDTQYF. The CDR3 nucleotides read TGTGCCATCCAGCGGGGGGGCACAGATACGCAGTATTTT.

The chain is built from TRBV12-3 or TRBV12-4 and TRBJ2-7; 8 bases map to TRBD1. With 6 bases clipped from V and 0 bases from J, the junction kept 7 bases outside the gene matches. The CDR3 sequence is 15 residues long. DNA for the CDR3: TGTGCCAGCAGCCCTCAGGGGGCCAGCTCCTACGAGCAGTACTTC. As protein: CASSPQGASSYEQYF.

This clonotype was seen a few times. The CDR3 here is CASSQVKGGLYEQYF. The CDR3 region has the DNA TGTGCCAGCAGCCAAGTCAAGGGAGGGTTGTACGAGCAGTACTTC. The J gene is TRBJ2-7, the V gene TRBV4-2, with TRBD2 identical over 7 bases. The CDR3 sequence is 15 residues long. Germline lookup yields CDR1 LGHNA and CDR2 YNFKEQ. After removal of 1 base from V and 4 bases from J, the junction contained 7 bases not matched to a gene.

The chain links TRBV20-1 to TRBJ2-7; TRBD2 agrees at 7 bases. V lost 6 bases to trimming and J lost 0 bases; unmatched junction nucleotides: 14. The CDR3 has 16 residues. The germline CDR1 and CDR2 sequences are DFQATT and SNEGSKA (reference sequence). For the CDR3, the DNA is TGCAGTGCCAGACCCCCGGCCGGGAGGTCCTCCTACGAGCAGTACTTC. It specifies CSARPPAGRSSYEQYF.

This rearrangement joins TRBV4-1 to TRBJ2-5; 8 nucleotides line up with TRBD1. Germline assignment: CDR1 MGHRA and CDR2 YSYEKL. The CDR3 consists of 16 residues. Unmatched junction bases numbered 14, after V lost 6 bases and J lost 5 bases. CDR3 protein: CASSRNPQGVGETQYF. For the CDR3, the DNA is TGCGCCAGCAGTCGGAATCCACAGGGGGTTGGGGAGACCCAGTACTTC.

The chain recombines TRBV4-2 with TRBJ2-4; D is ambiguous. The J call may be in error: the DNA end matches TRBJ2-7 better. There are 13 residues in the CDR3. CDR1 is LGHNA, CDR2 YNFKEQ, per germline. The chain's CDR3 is CASSQDRLREQYF. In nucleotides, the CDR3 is TGTGCCAGCAGCCAAGATCGGTTACGCGAGCAGTACTTC.

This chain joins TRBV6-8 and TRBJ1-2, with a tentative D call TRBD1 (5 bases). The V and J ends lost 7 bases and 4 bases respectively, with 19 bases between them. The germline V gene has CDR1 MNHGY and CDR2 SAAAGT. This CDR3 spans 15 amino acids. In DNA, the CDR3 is TGTGCCAGCATAAAATGTCGATGGCAGGGCTATGGCTACACCTTC. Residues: CASIKCRWQGYGYTF.

CDR3 protein: CASSVMGQPNTEAFF. DNA of the CDR3: TGTGCCAGCAGTGTAATGGGCCAGCCGAACACTGAAGCTTTCTTT. This rearrangement joins TRBV6-1 to TRBJ1-1; no reliable D call. CDR3 length: 15 residues. Trimming took off 4 bases at V and 1 base at J, with 13 bases between the two ends. Germline V gives CDR1 MNHNS, CDR2 SASEGT.

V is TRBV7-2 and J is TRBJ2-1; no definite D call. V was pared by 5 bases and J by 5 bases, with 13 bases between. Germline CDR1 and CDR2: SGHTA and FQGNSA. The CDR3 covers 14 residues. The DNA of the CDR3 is TGTGCCAGCAGCGTACCCGGGCCTCACAATGAGCAGTTCTTC. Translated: CASSVPGPHNEQFF.

The chain's CDR3 is CASSIGSVWGEQYF. CDR3 bases: TGCGCCAGCAGCATCGGGTCAGTATGGGGAGAGCAGTACTTC. The chain has TRBV5-1 and TRBJ2-7; D is ambiguous. The germline V gene encodes CDR1 SGHRS and CDR2 YFSETQ. The CDR3 is 14 amino acids. Trimming shortened V by 4 bases and J by 7 bases, and 18 bases separated the two germline ends.

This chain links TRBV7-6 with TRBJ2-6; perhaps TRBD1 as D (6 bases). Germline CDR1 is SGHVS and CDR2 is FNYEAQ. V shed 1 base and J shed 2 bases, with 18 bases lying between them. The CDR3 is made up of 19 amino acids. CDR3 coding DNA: TGTGCCAGCAGCTTAGTCCCAGGGGTGAGGGAAGCTGGGGCCAACGTCCTGACTTTC. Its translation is CASSLVPGVREAGANVLTF.

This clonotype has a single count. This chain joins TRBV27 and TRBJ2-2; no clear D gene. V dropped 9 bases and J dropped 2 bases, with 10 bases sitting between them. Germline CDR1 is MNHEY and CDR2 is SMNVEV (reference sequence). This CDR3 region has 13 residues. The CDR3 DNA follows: TGTGCCAGTTCCGACACAAACACCGGGGAGCTGTTTTTT. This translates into CASSDTNTGELFF.

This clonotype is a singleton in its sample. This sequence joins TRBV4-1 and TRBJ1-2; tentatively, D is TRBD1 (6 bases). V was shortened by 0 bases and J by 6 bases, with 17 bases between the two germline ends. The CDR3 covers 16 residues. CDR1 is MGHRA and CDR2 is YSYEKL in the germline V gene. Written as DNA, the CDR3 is TGCGCCAGCAGCCAAGAATTTGGACAGTGGGGGGATGGCTACACCTTC. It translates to CASSQEFGQWGDGYTF.